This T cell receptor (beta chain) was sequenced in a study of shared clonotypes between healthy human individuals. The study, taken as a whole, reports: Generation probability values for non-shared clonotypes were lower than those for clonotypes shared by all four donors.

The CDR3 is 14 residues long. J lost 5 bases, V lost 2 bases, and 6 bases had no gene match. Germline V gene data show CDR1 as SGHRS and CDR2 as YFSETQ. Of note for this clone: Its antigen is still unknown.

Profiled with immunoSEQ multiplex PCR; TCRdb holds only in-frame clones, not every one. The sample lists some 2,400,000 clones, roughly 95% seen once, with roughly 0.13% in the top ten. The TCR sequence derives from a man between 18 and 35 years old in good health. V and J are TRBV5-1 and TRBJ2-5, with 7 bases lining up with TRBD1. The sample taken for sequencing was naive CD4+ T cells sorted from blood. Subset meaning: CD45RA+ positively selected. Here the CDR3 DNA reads TGCGCCAGCAGCTTTAAGGGGGCAGGGGAGACCCAGTACTTC. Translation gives CASSFKGAGETQYF.